Described below is a single T cell receptor beta chain sequence and its context. What it recognizes is unknown. The CDR3 is made up of 15 amino acids. Per germline, CDR1 SGHVS and CDR2 FQNEAQ. V lost 6 bases to trimming and J lost 8 bases; unmatched junction nucleotides: 12. This specimen belongs to a study of CD8 T cells in ankylosing spondylitis. Study observations and caveats: Disease-linked clones had a CD8+ phenotype and relatively low frequency in peripheral blood.

Libraries for TCR beta were made by quantitative 5'-RACE with molecular barcodes. From the 5' RACE reads, TCRdb called clonotypes with MiXCR, one entry per CDR3 protein. The sample consists of under 250,000 distinct CDR3 sequences, roughly a third of them appearing once. The origin of this receptor is a male donor with ankylosing spondylitis or in good health (not recorded which). The chain has TRBV7-8 and TRBJ2-1; 8 bases are a match to TRBD2. The sample was blood, either unsorted or a sorted T cell fraction (not recorded which). CDR3 in amino acids: CASRDPREGKDEQFF. The CDR3 bases are TGTGCCAGCAGGGATCCCCGGGAGGGCAAGGATGAGCAGTTCTTC. Combining the CDR3 with reference TRBV7-8 and TRBJ2-1 gives the whole variable domain GAGVSQSPRYKVAKRGQDVALRCDPISGHVSLFWYQQALGQGPEFLTYFQNEAQLDKSGLPSDRFFAERPEGSVSTLKIQRTQQEDSAVYLCASRDPREGKDEQFFGPGTRLTVL.